The 7 T cell receptor beta chains presented below share a single source sample, sequenced in a study of identical twins. TCRdb passed the 5' RACE reads through MiXCR, listing each CDR3 protein once. The sample includes around 1.7 million distinct CDR3 sequences, more than 30% of them seen just once. Sequenced: cord blood. These receptors were taken from a newborn girl in good health.

This clonotype was observed a few times. The chain is built from TRBV20-1 and TRBJ1-5; 9 bases are a match to TRBD1. This CDR3 region has 14 residues. The J segment lost 2 bases and the V segment lost 5 bases, leaving 4 bases of the junction unmatched. The germline V gene has CDR1 DFQATT and CDR2 SNEGSKA (reference sequence). The chain's CDR3 is CSAGQGRRNQPQHF. Written as DNA, the CDR3 is TGCAGTGCTGGACAGGGGCGCCGCAATCAGCCCCAGCATTTT.

CDR3 nucleotides: TGTGCCAGCAGGCGGGAGCGCTACGAGCAGTACTTC. It yields the protein CASRRERYEQYF. The rearrangement links TRBV2 to TRBJ2-7, with TRBD2 matching 7 bases. The CDR3 loop spans 12 amino acids. CDR1 and CDR2 from the germline V gene are SNHLY and FYNNEI. V dropped 6 bases and J dropped 3; count of bases not matched to a gene: 2.

This clonotype was recorded a few times. The genes are TRBV4-2 and TRBJ2-5, with 12 nucleotides matching TRBD2. CDR1 LGHNA and CDR2 YNFKEQ come from the germline V gene. This CDR3 spans 16 amino acids. The V and J ends lost 5 bases and 5 bases, in that order; junction bases with no gene match: 9. In nucleotides, the CDR3 is TGTGCCAGCAGCAAATTCCTAGCGGGAGGGAGTGAGACCCAGTACTTC. Its translation: CASSKFLAGGSETQYF.

This clonotype was seen a handful of times. J is TRBJ2-3 and V is TRBV4-2; TRBD2 aligns across 12 bases. Trimming cost V 1 base and J 5 bases; bases outside gene matches: 7. Per germline, CDR1 LGHNA and CDR2 YNFKEQ. This CDR3 has 17 residues. The CDR3 coding sequence is TGTGCCAGCAGCCAAGGTGCGGGACTAGCGGGCGGAGATACGCAGTATTTT. Its protein is CASSQGAGLAGGDTQYF.

This clonotype was observed a few times. The rearrangement joins TRBV2 to TRBJ2-1; D not resolved. This CDR3 contains 11 residues. CDR1 and CDR2 from the germline V gene are SNHLY and FYNNEI. V was shortened by 6 bases and J by 8 bases, with 8 bases between the two germline ends. CDR3 sequence: CASRPYDEQFF. The CDR3 DNA reads TGTGCCAGCAGACCGTACGATGAGCAGTTCTTC.

The table lists this clonotype with a few counts. This chain uses TRBV12-3 or TRBV12-4 with TRBJ2-7; D is possibly TRBD1 (5 bases). CDR3 size: 13 residues. With 4 bases removed from V and 4 bases from J, the gap between germline ends came to 11 bases. CDR3 amino acids: CASSSKGRYEQYF. The CDR3 DNA reads TGTGCCAGCAGTTCCAAGGGGCGATACGAGCAGTACTTC.

Remarks on this clonotype: Its ends do not fully match the called genes, so a read error is possible. The chain recombines TRBV12-3 or TRBV12-4 with TRBJ1-2; D may be TRBD1 (6 bases). This CDR3 has 14 amino acids. The CDR3 loop is CAGSQDSLYYGYTF. DNA of the CDR3: TGTGCCGGCAGTCAGGACAGCTTATACTATGGCTACACCTTC.